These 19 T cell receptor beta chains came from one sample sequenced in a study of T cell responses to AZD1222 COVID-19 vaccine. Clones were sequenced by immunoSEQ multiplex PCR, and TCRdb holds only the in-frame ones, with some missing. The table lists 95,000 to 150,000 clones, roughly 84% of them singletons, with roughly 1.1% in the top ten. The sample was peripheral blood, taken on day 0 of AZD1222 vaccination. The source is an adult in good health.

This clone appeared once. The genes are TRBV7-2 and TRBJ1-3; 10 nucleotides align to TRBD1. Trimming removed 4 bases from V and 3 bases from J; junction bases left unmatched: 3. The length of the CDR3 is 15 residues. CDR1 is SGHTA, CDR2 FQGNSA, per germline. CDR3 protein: CASSWTGGGGNTIYF. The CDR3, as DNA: TGTGCCAGCAGCTGGACAGGGGGAGGTGGAAACACCATATATTTT.

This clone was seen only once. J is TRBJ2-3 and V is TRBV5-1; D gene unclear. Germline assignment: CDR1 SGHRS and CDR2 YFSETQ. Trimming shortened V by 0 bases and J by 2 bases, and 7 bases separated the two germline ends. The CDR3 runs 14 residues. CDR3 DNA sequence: TGCGCCAGCAGCTTGGCACAGCCCACAGATACGCAGTATTTT. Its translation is CASSLAQPTDTQYF.

CDR3 bases: TGTGCCAGCAGACGCCCGGGCAGAGCTAATGAAAAACTGTTTTTT. Its protein product is CASRRPGRANEKLFF. V and J are TRBV11-2 and TRBJ1-4; D is uncertain. This CDR3 has 15 residues. The germline V gene has CDR1 SGHAT and CDR2 FQNNGV. The ends were cut back, 6 bases at V and 3 bases at J, with 14 bases in the middle.

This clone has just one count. This CDR3 is CASSLRGDGSNQPQHF. The DNA of the CDR3 is TGTGCCAGCTCGCTCCGGGGTGACGGTAGCAATCAGCCCCAGCATTTT. This chain connects TRBV7-9 to TRBJ1-5, with D hard to call. This CDR3 is built from 16 residues. The ends were cut back, 8 bases at V and 0 bases at J, with 17 bases in the middle. CDR1 and CDR2 from the germline V gene are SEHNR and FQNEAQ (reference sequence).

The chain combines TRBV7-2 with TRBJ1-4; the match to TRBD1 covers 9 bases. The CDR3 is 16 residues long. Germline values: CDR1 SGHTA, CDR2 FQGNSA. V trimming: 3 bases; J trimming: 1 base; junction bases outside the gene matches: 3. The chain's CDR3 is CASSLTGGRTNEKLFF. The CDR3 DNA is TGTGCCAGCAGCTTGACAGGGGGTAGAACTAATGAAAAACTGTTTTTT.

The CDR3 reads CASSDRTGDLYGYTF. The CDR3 bases are TGTGCCAGCAGTGATAGGACAGGGGACTTATATGGCTACACCTTC. The chain employs TRBV6-1 and TRBJ1-2, with TRBD1 matching 9 bases. CDR1 is MNHNS, CDR2 SASEGT, per germline. The CDR3 spans 15 residues. Unmatched junction bases numbered 7, after V lost 3 bases and J lost 5 bases.

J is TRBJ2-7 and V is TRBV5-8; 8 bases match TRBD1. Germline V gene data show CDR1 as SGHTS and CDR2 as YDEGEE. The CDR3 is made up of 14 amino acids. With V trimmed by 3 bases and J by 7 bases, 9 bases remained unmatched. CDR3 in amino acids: CASSWRTGMGEQYF. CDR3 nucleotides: TGTGCCAGCAGCTGGCGGACAGGGATGGGGGAGCAGTACTTC.

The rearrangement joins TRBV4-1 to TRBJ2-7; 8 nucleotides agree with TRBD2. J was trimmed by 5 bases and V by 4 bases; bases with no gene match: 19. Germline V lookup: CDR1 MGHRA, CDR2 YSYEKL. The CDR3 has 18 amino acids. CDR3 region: CASSPSGASGLPYDEQYF. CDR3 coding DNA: TGCGCCAGCAGCCCTTCGGGGGCTAGCGGGTTACCGTACGACGAGCAGTACTTC.

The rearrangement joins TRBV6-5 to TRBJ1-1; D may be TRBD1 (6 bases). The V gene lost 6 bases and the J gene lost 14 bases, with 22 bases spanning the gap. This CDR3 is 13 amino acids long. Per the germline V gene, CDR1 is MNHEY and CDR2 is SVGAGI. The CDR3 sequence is CASRTPQGHNSFF. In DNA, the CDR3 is TGTGCCAGCAGGACCCCCCAGGGACACAATAGCTTCTTT.

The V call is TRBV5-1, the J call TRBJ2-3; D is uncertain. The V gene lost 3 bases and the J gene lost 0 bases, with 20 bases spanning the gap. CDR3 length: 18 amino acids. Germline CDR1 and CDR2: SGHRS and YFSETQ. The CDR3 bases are TGCGCCAGCAGCTGTATTCCCCCCCGTTGCACTAGCACAGATACGCAGTATTTT. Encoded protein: CASSCIPPRCTSTDTQYF.

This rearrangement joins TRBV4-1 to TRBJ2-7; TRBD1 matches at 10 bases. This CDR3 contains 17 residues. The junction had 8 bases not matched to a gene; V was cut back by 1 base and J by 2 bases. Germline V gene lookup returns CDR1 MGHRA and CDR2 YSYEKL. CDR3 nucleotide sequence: TGCGCCAGCAGCCAAGCGGACCCCGGGACAGGGGCCTACGAGCAGTACTTC. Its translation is CASSQADPGTGAYEQYF.

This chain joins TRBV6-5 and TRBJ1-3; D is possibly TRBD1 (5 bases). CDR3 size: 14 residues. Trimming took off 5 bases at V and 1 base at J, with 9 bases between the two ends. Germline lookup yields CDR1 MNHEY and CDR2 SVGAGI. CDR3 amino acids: CASSRGGSGNTIYF. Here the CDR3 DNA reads TGTGCCAGCAGTCGCGGGGGGTCTGGAAACACCATATATTTT.

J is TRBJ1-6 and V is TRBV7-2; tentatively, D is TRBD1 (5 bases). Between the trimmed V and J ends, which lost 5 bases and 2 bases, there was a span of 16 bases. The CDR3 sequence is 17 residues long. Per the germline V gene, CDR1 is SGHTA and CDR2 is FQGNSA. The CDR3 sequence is CASSPGGGITYNSPLHF. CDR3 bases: TGTGCCAGCAGCCCGGGCGGGGGGATCACCTATAATTCACCCCTCCACTTT.

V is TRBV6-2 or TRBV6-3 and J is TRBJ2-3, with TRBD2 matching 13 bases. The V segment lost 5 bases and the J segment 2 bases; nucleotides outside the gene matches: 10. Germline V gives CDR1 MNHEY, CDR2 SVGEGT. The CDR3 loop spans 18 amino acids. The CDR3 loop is CASSDGTSGDRPTDTQYF. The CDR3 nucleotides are TGTGCCAGCAGTGACGGGACTAGCGGGGACCGACCCACAGATACGCAGTATTTT.

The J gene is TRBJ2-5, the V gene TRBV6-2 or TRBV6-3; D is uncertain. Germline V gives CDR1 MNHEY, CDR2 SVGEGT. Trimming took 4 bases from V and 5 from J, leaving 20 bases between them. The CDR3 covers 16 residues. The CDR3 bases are TGTGCCAGCAGTTCCGGTCGGTTACTCACTGGGGAGACCCAGTACTTC. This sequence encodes CASSSGRLLTGETQYF.

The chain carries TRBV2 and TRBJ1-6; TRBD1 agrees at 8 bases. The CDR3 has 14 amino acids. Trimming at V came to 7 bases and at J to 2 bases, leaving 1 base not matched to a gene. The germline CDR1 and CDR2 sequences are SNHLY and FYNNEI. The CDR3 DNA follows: TGTGCCAGCACAGGGGGCCCCTATAATTCACCCCTCCACTTT. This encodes CASTGGPYNSPLHF. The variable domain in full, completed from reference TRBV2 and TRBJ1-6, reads EPEVTQTPSHQVTQMGQEVILRCVPISNHLYFYWYRQILGQKVEFLVSFYNNEISEKSEIFDDQFSVERPDGSNFTLKIRSTKLEDSAMYFCASTGGPYNSPLHFGNGTRLTVT.

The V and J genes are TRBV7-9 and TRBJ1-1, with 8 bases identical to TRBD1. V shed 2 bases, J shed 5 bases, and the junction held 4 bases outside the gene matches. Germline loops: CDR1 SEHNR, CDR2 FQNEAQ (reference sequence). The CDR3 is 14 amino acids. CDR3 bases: TGTGCCAGCAGCTTACAGGGGGCAGATACTGAAGCTTTCTTT. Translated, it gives CASSLQGADTEAFF.

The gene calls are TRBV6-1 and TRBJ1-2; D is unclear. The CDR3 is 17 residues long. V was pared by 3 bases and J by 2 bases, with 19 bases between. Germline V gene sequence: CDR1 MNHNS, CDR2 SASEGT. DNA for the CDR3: TGTGCCAGCAGTGAGCCTAGTGGGAAGGGCTCCAACTATGGCTACACCTTC. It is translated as CASSEPSGKGSNYGYTF.

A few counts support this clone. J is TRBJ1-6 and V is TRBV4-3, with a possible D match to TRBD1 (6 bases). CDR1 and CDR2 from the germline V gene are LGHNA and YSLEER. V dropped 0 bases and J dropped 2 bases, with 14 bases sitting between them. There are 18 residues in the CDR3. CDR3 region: CASSQEPGGGTYNSPLHF. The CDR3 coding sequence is TGCGCCAGCAGCCAAGAACCTGGAGGGGGGACCTATAATTCACCCCTCCACTTT.